In this sample, the clone carrying this TCR beta chain turned up a few times. Its antigen is still unknown. This sample stems from a study of T cell repertoires in cytomegalovirus infection. About the study: TCR beta signatures that were public indicated CMV infection and matching HLA type.

Study outcomes and limitations: HLA-C-restricted, CMV-specific TCR beta clonotypes were dominant ex vivo. Adding up the frequency of public TCR beta families identified people who carried CMV plus the relevant HLA.

CDR3 length: 14 amino acids. The germline CDR1 and CDR2 sequences are SGHRS and YFSETQ. V gave up 4 bases and J gave up 4 bases, with 14 bases separating them. TCRdb re-called the reads through MiXCR, storing one row per CDR3 protein. The sample has 150,000 to 200,000 distinct CDR3 sequences, roughly a fifth seen once; the top ten hold approximately 3%. The sequenced sample was PBMCs. The receptor's source is a human donor in good health (CMV status not recorded). Some clones in this sample may be carry-over from other donors' samples. The chain is built from TRBV5-1 and TRBJ1-2; perhaps TRBD1 as D (5 bases). CDR3: CASSDAQGSYGYTF. CDR3 coding DNA: TGCGCCAGCAGCGACGCTCAGGGATCCTATGGCTACACCTTC.